One sample yielded the 30 T cell receptor beta chains listed below, sequenced in a study of cytomegalovirus exposure and HLA in healthy donors. Amplification used 60 Vbeta primers and 13 Jbeta primers. Assay used: immunoSEQ multiplex PCR; TCRdb lists only in-frame clones, some missing. This sample carries some 150,000 clones, roughly 76% of them seen once, and the ten largest clones take 1.2%. The material sequenced was PBMCs. All receptors derive from a female donor in good health and CMV-seronegative.

The chain employs TRBV27 and TRBJ2-7; 10 nucleotides line up with TRBD2. V shed 5 bases, J shed 4 bases, and the junction held 5 bases outside the gene matches. The CDR3 covers 14 residues. CDR1 is MNHEY, CDR2 SMNVEV, per germline (reference sequence). The CDR3 nucleotides are TGTGCCAGCAGTCGTAGGACTAGCGGATACGAGCAGTACTTC. Its protein product is CASSRRTSGYEQYF.

The chain is built from TRBV6-5 and TRBJ2-7; D possibly corresponds to TRBD2 (6 bases). CDR1 and CDR2 from the germline V gene are MNHEY and SVGAGI. V lost 2 bases to trimming and J lost 6 bases, with 11 bases between them. The CDR3 is 13 residues long. CDR3 sequence (DNA): TGTGCCAGCAGTTACGGCAGGAGGGGCGAGCAGTACTTC. Amino acids: CASSYGRRGEQYF.

The chain combines TRBV6-1 with TRBJ1-3; 9 bases are a match to TRBD1. Germline V CDR1 and CDR2: MNHNS, SASEGT. The CDR3 length is 14 residues. J gave up 0 bases and V 6 bases, and 0 bases lay outside the gene matches. The DNA of the CDR3 is TGTGCCAGCAGGGGACAGGGCTCTGGAAACACCATATATTTT. This codes for CASRGQGSGNTIYF.

The genes are TRBV19 and TRBJ2-5, with D perhaps matching TRBD2 (6 bases). This CDR3 is built from 12 residues. Germline assignment: CDR1 LNHDA and CDR2 SQIVND (reference sequence). Trimming left V 10 bases short and J 3 bases short, with 12 bases between. The CDR3 DNA is TGTGCCACCGTGGGGGGAGAAGAGACCCAGTACTTC. Amino acids: CATVGGEETQYF.

The chain carries TRBV4-1 and TRBJ1-1, with unresolved D. In germline, CDR1 is MGHRA, CDR2 YSYEKL. CDR3 size: 15 residues. V was pared by 3 bases and J by 4 bases, with 15 bases between. CDR3 residues: CASSHSAGRGTEAFF. The CDR3 bases are TGCGCCAGCAGCCACTCCGCTGGGCGGGGCACTGAAGCTTTCTTT.

The chain recombines TRBV4-2 with TRBJ1-4; D might be TRBD1 (5 bases). This CDR3 is built from 16 residues. V lost 3 bases to trimming and J lost 8 bases, with 19 bases between them. Germline CDR1 LGHNA, CDR2 YNFKEQ. The chain's CDR3 is CASSHGGRWPIEKLFF. For the CDR3, the DNA is TGTGCCAGCAGCCACGGGGGTCGGTGGCCTATAGAAAAACTGTTTTTT.

The chain combines TRBV2 with TRBJ2-7; 9 bases agree with TRBD2. Looked up from germline, CDR1 is SNHLY and CDR2 is FYNNEI. This CDR3 comprises 18 residues. Trimming at V came to 7 bases and at J to 0 bases, leaving 16 bases not matched to a gene. The CDR3 bases are TGTGCCAGCAACTTTCCTTTAGCGGGAGTCATTGGCTCCTACGAGCAGTACTTC. This sequence encodes CASNFPLAGVIGSYEQYF.

The chain uses TRBV30 and TRBJ2-2; tentative D call: TRBD1 (5 bases). V was shortened by 0 bases and J by 5 bases, with 13 bases between the two germline ends. The germline V gene encodes CDR1 GTSNPN and CDR2 SVGIG (reference sequence). This CDR3 is 15 amino acids long. The CDR3 DNA reads TGTGCCTGGAGTGTAGGCAGGGTTGGGACCGGGGAGCTGTTTTTT. This translates into CAWSVGRVGTGELFF.

V gene TRBV29-1 combines with J gene TRBJ1-4; D uncertain. Germline CDR1 SQVTM, CDR2 ANQGSEA. Trimming removed 0 bases from V and 8 bases from J, with 10 bases in between. This CDR3 has 13 residues. The CDR3, as DNA: TGCAGCGTTGAAGACCCGTTTTCCGAAAAACTGTTTTTT. It specifies CSVEDPFSEKLFF.

V usage is TRBV9 and J usage is TRBJ2-7; 7 bases fit TRBD2. Trimming at V came to 2 bases and at J to 6 bases, leaving 20 bases not matched to a gene. Germline CDR1 reads SGDLS; CDR2 reads YYNGEE. CDR3 size: 18 residues. Here the CDR3 reads CASSVSSGAGEVGSEQYF. CDR3 DNA sequence: TGTGCCAGCAGCGTCTCCAGCGGGGCGGGAGAGGTCGGGTCCGAGCAGTACTTC.

J is TRBJ1-2 and V is TRBV5-1; D is possibly TRBD1 (6 bases). Germline loops: CDR1 SGHRS, CDR2 YFSETQ. The ends were cut back, 0 bases at V and 0 bases at J, with 9 bases in the middle. The length of the CDR3 is 15 residues. In nucleotides, the CDR3 is TGCGCCAGCAGCTTGGAAGGGGGATCTAACTATGGCTACACCTTC. This encodes CASSLEGGSNYGYTF. Full variable domain (outside the CDR3, taken from reference TRBV5-1 and TRBJ1-2): KAGVTQTPRYLIKTRGQQVTLSCSPISGHRSVSWYQQTPGQGLQFLFEYFSETQRNKGNFPGRFSGRQFSNSRSEMNVSTLELGDSALYLCASSLEGGSNYGYTFGSGTRLTVV.

The V call is TRBV6-1, the J call TRBJ1-5; no firm D call. Between the trimmed V and J ends, which lost 4 bases and 3 bases, there was a span of 4 bases. This CDR3 is 12 amino acids long. Germline CDR1 is MNHNS and CDR2 is SASEGT. The CDR3 sequence: CASSGYNQPQHF. CDR3 DNA sequence: TGTGCCAGCAGTGGCTACAATCAGCCCCAGCATTTT.

Turning to this clone: This sample also contains other DNA sequences that code for the same CDR3. The J gene is TRBJ2-5, the V gene TRBV6-1, with a possible D match to TRBD2 (5 bases). Trimming left V 6 bases short and J 4 bases short, with 9 bases between. CDR1 is MNHNS, CDR2 SASEGT, per germline. This CDR3 has 12 residues. For the CDR3, the DNA is TGTGCCAGCAGCGCCACTAGAGAGACCCAGTACTTC. This sequence encodes CASSATRETQYF.

The chain has TRBV6-1 and TRBJ2-7; the D is unclear. Trimming removed 3 bases from V and 2 bases from J, with 8 bases in between. This CDR3 is 13 amino acids long. CDR1 is MNHNS, CDR2 SASEGT, per germline. The CDR3 DNA reads TGTGCCAGCAGTGACAGTTTGGCCTACGAGCAGTACTTC. This encodes CASSDSLAYEQYF.

The CDR3 nucleotides are TGTGCCAGTAGTTCCCACCTGACAGGGGGCAGCTATGGCTACACCTTC. Translation: CASSSHLTGGSYGYTF. The chain links TRBV19 to TRBJ1-2, with TRBD1 matching over 10 bases. Unmatched junction bases numbered 10, after V lost 5 bases and J lost 4 bases. The germline CDR1 and CDR2 sequences are LNHDA and SQIVND (reference sequence). The CDR3 consists of 16 residues.

The genes are TRBV5-1 and TRBJ2-7; D call uncertain. Trimming stripped 4 bases from V and 0 bases from J, with 11 bases between. The germline V gene encodes CDR1 SGHRS and CDR2 YFSETQ. This CDR3 has 14 residues. DNA for the CDR3: TGCGCCAGCAGCACGCAGGCGAGCTCCTACGAGCAGTACTTC. It encodes CASSTQASSYEQYF. Based on the CDR3 plus reference TRBV5-1 and TRBJ2-7, the full variable domain is KAGVTQTPRYLIKTRGQQVTLSCSPISGHRSVSWYQQTPGQGLQFLFEYFSETQRNKGNFPGRFSGRQFSNSRSEMNVSTLELGDSALYLCASSTQASSYEQYFGPGTRLTVT.

V is TRBV28 and J is TRBJ1-5; 8 bases line up with TRBD1. Trimming cost V 6 bases and J 4 bases; bases outside gene matches: 8. This CDR3 region has 15 residues. Germline V gives CDR1 MDHEN, CDR2 SYDVKM. The CDR3 loop reads CASRRQGSGNQPQHF. The DNA for the CDR3 is TGTGCCAGCAGACGACAGGGGTCCGGGAATCAGCCCCAGCATTTT.

The chain uses TRBV4-1 and TRBJ1-5, with TRBD1 identical over 9 bases. This CDR3 has 16 amino acids. With V trimmed by 0 bases and J by 7 bases, 7 bases remained unmatched. CDR1 is MGHRA and CDR2 is YSYEKL in the germline V gene. Here the CDR3 DNA reads TGCGCCAGCAGCCAAGATGGGGGACAGGGTGGGCAGCCCCAGCATTTT. It is translated as CASSQDGGQGGQPQHF.

This clone was found once. The genes are TRBV15 and TRBJ2-7, with D possibly TRBD2 on 5 matching bases. The CDR3 spans 17 residues. CDR1 is LNHNV and CDR2 is YYDKDF in the germline V gene (reference sequence). The V and J ends lost 3 bases and 2 bases respectively, with 20 bases between them. CDR3 nucleotides: TGTGCCACCAGCAGGGGCAACCAACTAGTATTTACCTACGAGCAGTACTTC. It codes for CATSRGNQLVFTYEQYF.

The chain employs TRBV9 and TRBJ2-2; D call uncertain. The CDR3 runs to 15 residues. V was clipped by 1 base and J by 0 bases, with 7 bases between them. Germline assignment: CDR1 SGDLS and CDR2 YYNGEE. CDR3 DNA sequence: TGTGCCAGCAGCGTACGACTTTCGAACACCGGGGAGCTGTTTTTT. Its translation: CASSVRLSNTGELFF.

This clone has just a few counts. The chain employs TRBV28 and TRBJ2-7; D perhaps matches TRBD1 (5 bases). CDR3 length: 16 amino acids. Germline values: CDR1 MDHEN, CDR2 SYDVKM. V lost 5 bases and J 3 bases, leaving 20 bases between the germline ends. DNA of the CDR3: TGTGCCAGCAGTCCGTTGAACGAGGACACTAACTACGAGCAGTACTTC. Amino acids: CASSPLNEDTNYEQYF.

The rearrangement uses TRBV7-8 and TRBJ2-5, with 11 nucleotides matching TRBD2. V was pared by 6 bases and J by 3 bases, with 15 bases of the junction left unmatched. The CDR3 contains 18 residues. Germline assignment: CDR1 SGHVS and CDR2 FQNEAQ. The CDR3 DNA is TGTGCCAGCAGGACCATCACTAGCGGGAGTGGAGCAAAAGAGACCCAGTACTTC. Translated: CASRTITSGSGAKETQYF.

Remarks on this clone: In the same sample, other DNA sequences code for this CDR3. CDR3: CASSLPGAYEQYF. The CDR3 bases are TGTGCCAGCAGCTTACCGGGTGCCTACGAGCAGTACTTC. The V gene is TRBV7-9, the J gene TRBJ2-7; D ambiguous. Germline V CDR1 and CDR2: SEHNR, FQNEAQ (reference sequence). Trimming shortened V by 2 bases and J by 2 bases, and 7 bases separated the two germline ends. This CDR3 has 13 residues. Together with reference TRBV7-9 and TRBJ2-7, the CDR3 gives the full variable domain: DTGVSQNPRHKITKRGQNVTFRCDPISEHNRLYWYRQTLGQGPEFLTYFQNEAQLEKSRLLSDRFSAERPKGSFSTLEIQRTEQGDSAMYLCASSLPGAYEQYFGPGTRLTVT.

Notes on this clone: Other DNA sequences within the sample encode an identical CDR3. The chain employs TRBV5-1 and TRBJ1-1; D ambiguous. The germline V and J ends were trimmed by 0 bases and 1 base, with 4 bases remaining between them. Germline V gives CDR1 SGHRS, CDR2 YFSETQ. CDR3 size: 13 residues. The CDR3 is CASSLGENTEAFF. For the CDR3, the DNA is TGCGCCAGCAGCTTGGGCGAGAACACTGAAGCTTTCTTT.

This chain links TRBV4-1 with TRBJ2-1; D perhaps matches TRBD2 (6 bases). V was shortened by 0 bases and J by 7 bases, with 13 bases between the two germline ends. This CDR3 has 15 amino acids. Germline CDR1 MGHRA, CDR2 YSYEKL. The CDR3 nucleotides read TGCGCCAGCAGCCAAGAGGGCCTAGCGAGTAATGAGCAGTTCTTC. This sequence encodes CASSQEGLASNEQFF.

The chain employs TRBV30 and TRBJ2-2; 10 bases align to TRBD1. The CDR3 contains 14 residues. Per the germline V gene, CDR1 is GTSNPN and CDR2 is SVGIG (reference sequence). V gave up 7 bases and J gave up 5 bases; unmatched junction bases: 7. The CDR3 is CALTGTGVTGELFF. The CDR3 region has the DNA TGTGCCTTAACGGGGACAGGGGTAACCGGGGAGCTGTTTTTT.

Remarks on this clone: Here the CDR3 omits its conserved ending phenylalanine or tryptophan, so a read error is the likely source. The DNA is left out, because the CDR3 cannot be placed on it with certainty; the CDR3 is given as TCRdb lists it. The chain recombines TRBV29-1 with TRBJ1-1; the table assigns TRBD1, which was not confirmed against the DNA. CDR1 is SQVTM and CDR2 is ANQGSEA in the germline V gene. The CDR3 region is 12 residues in length, termini included. The CDR3 protein is CSERQMNTEALV.

The CDR3 region has the DNA TGCGCCAGCAGCTTGGAACCCAACGGGGGAGGAAACACCATATATTTT. This translates into CASSLEPNGGGNTIYF. This sequence joins TRBV5-1 and TRBJ1-3; TRBD1 might be the D (5 bases). Germline CDR1 is SGHRS and CDR2 is YFSETQ. V lost 0 bases and J 4 bases, leaving 14 bases between the germline ends. The CDR3 contains 16 residues.

The chain uses TRBV9 and TRBJ2-7, with D maybe TRBD2 (5 bases). With 3 bases removed from V and 1 base from J, the gap between germline ends came to 11 bases. The CDR3 spans 14 residues. The germline V gene encodes CDR1 SGDLS and CDR2 YYNGEE. The CDR3 sequence is CASSAGLGSYEQYF. CDR3 coding DNA: TGTGCCAGCAGCGCCGGACTGGGTTCCTACGAGCAGTACTTC.

This clone has only a few counts. This CDR3 reads CASSLDGQTNTEAFF. CDR3 DNA: TGCGCCAGCAGCTTGGATGGACAGACGAACACTGAAGCTTTCTTT. The chain employs TRBV5-1 and TRBJ1-1; weak D call: TRBD1 (6 bases). The CDR3 is 15 residues long. The V and J ends lost 0 bases and 1 base respectively, with 10 bases between them. The germline gives CDR1 SGHRS, CDR2 YFSETQ.